These 30 T cell receptor beta chains came from one sample sequenced in a study of blood T cells in healthy people across ages. A second roughly 6 to 12 cycle PCR used barcoded and J-beta primers. TCRdb re-called the 5' RACE reads through MiXCR, storing one row per CDR3 protein. Among 550,000 to 650,000 distinct CDR3 sequences listed, under 30% were seen once. Source material: blood. Receptors were obtained from a woman over 75 in good health.

Regarding this clonotype: At one of its ends the junction is not consistent with the germline gene, which may arise from a read error. J is TRBJ2-6 and V is TRBV10-3; 7 bases match TRBD1. This CDR3 is built from 15 residues. The V gene's germline CDR1 is ENHRY and CDR2 SYGVKD. CDR3 loop: CAISYKGAGANVRTF. The CDR3 nucleotides are TGTGCCATCAGTTACAAGGGGGCTGGGGCCAACGTCCGGACTTTC.

This clonotype was seen repeatedly, ten times or more. The chain employs TRBV11-2 and TRBJ2-5; 11 nucleotides align to TRBD2. The CDR3 is 16 amino acids. J was trimmed by 5 bases and V by 1 base; bases with no gene match: 6. Germline-derived CDR1 and CDR2 are SGHAT and FQNNGV. The CDR3 is CASSLVAGGPGETQYF. The CDR3 bases are TGTGCCAGCAGCTTAGTAGCGGGGGGGCCTGGGGAGACCCAGTACTTC.

This clonotype has a count of ten or more. V gene TRBV6-6 combines with J gene TRBJ1-2; maybe TRBD1 (6 bases). Germline V lookup: CDR1 MNHNY, CDR2 SVGAGI (reference sequence). With 2 bases removed from V and 6 bases from J, the gap between germline ends came to 10 bases. The CDR3 contains 13 residues. The CDR3 region has the DNA TGTGCCAGCAGTTACACAGGGAATAATGGCTACACCTTC. It specifies CASSYTGNNGYTF.

On this clonotype itself: This may be a read error: a much more frequent sequence differs by one nucleotide. The chain employs TRBV6-1 and TRBJ1-1, with 9 bases fitting TRBD1. The CDR3 runs 14 residues. The germline V gene encodes CDR1 MNHNS and CDR2 SASEGT. The CDR3, as DNA: TGTACCATCGTGACAGGGGGAATGAACACTGAAGCTTTCTTT. Translated: CTIVTGGMNTEAFF.

In this sample, this clonotype turned up a few times. The rearrangement joins TRBV24-1 to TRBJ2-2; no clear D gene. Germline V gene data show CDR1 as KGHDR and CDR2 as SFDVKD. The germline V and J ends were trimmed by 9 bases and 4 bases, with 11 bases remaining between them. There are 13 residues in the CDR3. DNA for the CDR3: TGTGCCACCTCGGCGTATGGCACCGGGGAGCTGTTTTTT. Amino acids: CATSAYGTGELFF.

J is TRBJ2-1 and V is TRBV30, with D perhaps TRBD1 or TRBD2 (5 bases each). Germline assignment: CDR1 GTSNPN and CDR2 SVGIG (reference sequence). V was shortened by 2 bases and J by 2 bases, with 13 bases between the two germline ends. The CDR3 sequence is 15 residues long. CDR3 sequence: CAWSPGTSPYNEQFF. The CDR3 region has the DNA TGTGCCTGGAGTCCCGGGACCTCCCCCTACAATGAGCAGTTCTTC.

Ten or more counts support this clonotype. The J gene is TRBJ1-6, the V gene TRBV20-1; 8 nucleotides align to TRBD1. V lost 2 bases, J lost 10 bases, and 7 bases stayed unmatched. The CDR3 sequence is 14 residues long. CDR1 and CDR2 from the germline V gene are DFQATT and SNEGSKA (reference sequence). CDR3 in amino acids: CSARLGQAGSPLHF. CDR3 in DNA: TGCAGTGCTAGATTGGGACAGGCTGGCTCACCCCTCCACTTT.

This clonotype was seen many times. The rearrangement joins TRBV20-1 to TRBJ2-3, with 8 bases fitting TRBD2. The J segment lost 4 bases and the V segment lost 3 bases, leaving 9 bases of the junction unmatched. Germline lookup yields CDR1 DFQATT and CDR2 SNEGSKA (reference sequence). CDR3 length equals 15 residues. CDR3 residues: CSARSGLVFPDTQYF. The CDR3 nucleotides read TGCAGTGCTAGGTCGGGACTAGTTTTCCCAGATACGCAGTATTTT.

This clonotype was picked up many times. CDR3 region: CSADLRAPYGYTF. DNA of the CDR3: TGCAGCGCCGATCTCCGGGCCCCCTATGGCTACACCTTC. The chain has TRBV29-1 and TRBJ1-2; D gene unclear. The CDR3 consists of 13 residues. Looked up from germline, CDR1 is SQVTM and CDR2 is ANQGSEA. Trimming cost V 7 bases and J 4 bases, with 16 bases left between them.

The chain combines TRBV5-6 with TRBJ2-7, with 7 bases that match TRBD1. Looked up from germline, CDR1 is SGHDT and CDR2 is YYEEEE. The junction had 7 bases not matched to a gene; V was cut back by 2 bases and J by 2 bases. The CDR3 runs 15 residues. CDR3 sequence (DNA): TGTGCCAGCAGCTTATTAGACAGGGATACCTACGAGCAGTACTTC. It encodes CASSLLDRDTYEQYF.

This clonotype was detected many times. This chain links TRBV7-8 with TRBJ2-1, with 8 bases aligning to TRBD2. Unmatched junction bases numbered 9, after V lost 5 bases and J lost 0 bases. The germline V gene has CDR1 SGHVS and CDR2 FQNEAQ. CDR3 length: 17 residues. Written as DNA, the CDR3 is TGTGCCAGCAGCGCCGCGCTAGCGGGCAGCTCCTACAATGAGCAGTTCTTC. Amino acids: CASSAALAGSSYNEQFF.

This clonotype was observed many times. The chain combines TRBV7-2 with TRBJ2-7; no definite D call. Trimming took 3 bases from V and 3 from J, leaving 9 bases between them. Germline values: CDR1 SGHTA, CDR2 FQGNSA. The CDR3 has 13 residues. The CDR3 DNA follows: TGTGCCAGCAGCTTTGGGCAGTACTACGAGCAGTACTTC. It encodes CASSFGQYYEQYF.

The rearrangement joins TRBV20-1 to TRBJ1-1; D might be TRBD1 (6 bases). The germline V gene encodes CDR1 DFQATT and CDR2 SNEGSKA (reference sequence). The V gene lost 3 bases and the J gene lost 6 bases, with 14 bases spanning the gap. The CDR3 is made up of 13 amino acids. CDR3: CSARPTGFAEAFF. CDR3 nucleotide sequence: TGCAGTGCTAGGCCCACAGGGTTCGCTGAAGCTTTCTTT.

A word on this clonotype: Since a much larger clone is just one base distant, this may be a read error. V gene TRBV12-3 or TRBV12-4 combines with J gene TRBJ2-3; weak D call: TRBD1 (7 bases). CDR3 length equals 16 residues. Written as DNA, the CDR3 is TGTGCCAGCAGTTCTGACAGGGAAACTAGCACAGATGCGCAGTATTTT. Translated, it gives CASSSDRETSTDAQYF.

The chain joins TRBV30 to TRBJ2-7, with D perhaps being TRBD1 or TRBD2 (5 bases each). The germline V and J ends were trimmed by 3 bases and 3 bases, with 15 bases remaining between them. This CDR3 contains 14 residues. CDR1 is GTSNPN and CDR2 is SVGIG in the germline V gene (reference sequence). CDR3 protein: CAWRVGTGIYEQYF. DNA of the CDR3: TGTGCCTGGAGGGTCGGGACGGGAATCTACGAGCAGTACTTC.

The chain combines TRBV9 with TRBJ2-1, with D unresolved. CDR1 SGDLS and CDR2 YYNGEE come from the germline V gene. V lost 7 bases to trimming and J lost 9 bases, with 20 bases between them. This CDR3 contains 14 residues. CDR3 bases: TGTGCCAGCGGTACAGTACCAGTTAGCTTTGAGCAGTTCTTC. Translated, it gives CASGTVPVSFEQFF.

This clonotype was recorded many times. The rearrangement uses TRBV7-2 and TRBJ2-5, with D possibly TRBD2 on 6 matching bases. Looked up from germline, CDR1 is SGHTA and CDR2 is FQGNSA. The length of the CDR3 is 13 residues. The V end was cut by 5 bases, the J end by 5 bases, with 12 bases between. The CDR3 protein is CASSPPGAETQYF. As DNA, the CDR3 is TGTGCCAGCAGCCCACCGGGAGCGGAGACCCAGTACTTC. The full variable domain, in which reference TRBV7-2 and TRBJ2-5 provide the parts outside the CDR3, is GAGVSQSPSNKVTEKGKDVELRCDPISGHTALYWYRQSLGQGLEFLIYFQGNSAPDKSGLPSDRFSAERTGGSVSTLTIQRTQQEDSAVYLCASSPPGAETQYFGPGTRLLVL.

Details on this clonotype: A read error may be the cause here, since a much bigger clone is one base away. The chain is built from TRBV6-5 and TRBJ2-7; TRBD1 is a possible D gene (6 bases). Per the germline V gene, CDR1 is MNHEY and CDR2 is SVGAGI. This CDR3 is 16 amino acids long. CDR3 protein: CAGRIQGIGISYEQYF. DNA for the CDR3: TGTGCCGGCAGGATACAGGGAATAGGGATCTCCTACGAGCAGTACTTC.

The chain has TRBV6-6 and TRBJ1-2; TRBD1 is a possible D gene (6 bases). V lost 7 bases, J lost 3 bases, and 18 bases lay in between. The germline V gene has CDR1 MNHNY and CDR2 SVGAGI (reference sequence). CDR3 length equals 15 residues. CDR3 sequence reads: CASTLGGKRDYGYTF. The CDR3 region has the DNA TGTGCCAGCACCCTAGGGGGGAAAAGGGACTATGGCTACACCTTC.

This clonotype was detected only a few times. The chain uses TRBV5-4 and TRBJ1-3; the D gene is possibly TRBD1 (5 bases). V dropped 3 bases and J dropped 1 base, with 11 bases sitting between them. CDR3 length: 15 residues. CDR1 SGHNT and CDR2 YYREEE come from the germline V gene (reference sequence). The CDR3 spells CASSWTGPSGNTIYF. DNA for the CDR3: TGTGCCAGCAGCTGGACGGGACCTTCTGGAAACACCATATATTTT.

This clonotype was observed many times. V usage is TRBV3-1 and J usage is TRBJ1-1; D not certain. Trimming pared 2 bases from V and 0 bases from J, leaving 7 bases between. Germline assignment: CDR1 LGHDT and CDR2 YNNKEL (reference sequence). The CDR3 totals 14 residues. CDR3 residues: CASSQYSMNTEAFF. CDR3 coding DNA: TGTGCCAGCAGCCAATACAGCATGAACACTGAAGCTTTCTTT.

This clonotype was recorded a few times. Written as DNA, the CDR3 is TGTGCCAGCAGTTTATCCAGGTTTGGGGCCAACGTCCTGACTTTC. Amino acid sequence: CASSLSRFGANVLTF. The genes are TRBV28 and TRBJ2-6; no clear D gene. This CDR3 spans 15 amino acids. Germline CDR1 MDHEN, CDR2 SYDVKM. V lost 1 base and J lost 3, with 7 bases in between. The variable domain in full, with the rest retrieved from reference TRBV28 and TRBJ2-6, is DVKVTQSSRYLVKRTGEKVFLECVQDMDHENMFWYRQDPGLGLRLIYFSYDVKMKEKGDIPEGYSVSREKKERFSLILESASTNQTSMYLCASSLSRFGANVLTFGAGSRLTVL.

This clonotype has ten or more counts. The V and J genes are TRBV7-9 and TRBJ1-2; TRBD1 agrees at 7 bases. CDR1 and CDR2 from the germline V gene are SEHNR and FQNEAQ (reference sequence). V was clipped by 3 bases and J by 7 bases; unmatched bases: 14. The CDR3 consists of 16 residues. This chain's CDR3 is CASSLIQGGTSGGYTF. CDR3 nucleotides: TGTGCCAGCAGCTTGATCCAGGGGGGGACTTCGGGTGGCTACACCTTC.

This clonotype turned up a few times. This chain uses TRBV12-3 or TRBV12-4 with TRBJ2-7; D remains ambiguous. The CDR3 runs 11 residues. Trimming took 5 bases from V and 7 from J, leaving 9 bases between them. CDR3 bases: TGTGCCAGCAGTCAAAGGAATGAGCAGTACTTC. Translating it yields CASSQRNEQYF.

The chain links TRBV7-2 to TRBJ2-2, with 10 bases aligning to TRBD2. This CDR3 comprises 16 residues. The germline gives CDR1 SGHTA, CDR2 FQGNSA. The V segment lost 4 bases and the J segment 7 bases; nucleotides outside the gene matches: 9. CDR3 protein: CASSYTSGKNYGELFF. DNA of the CDR3: TGTGCCAGCAGCTATACTAGCGGGAAGAACTACGGGGAGCTGTTTTTT.

This clonotype was seen at least ten times. The chain couples TRBV10-3 to TRBJ2-3, with 9 positions matching TRBD2. Germline loops: CDR1 ENHRY, CDR2 SYGVKD. The CDR3 is 15 amino acids. Trimming took 2 bases from V and 2 from J; bases not matched to a gene: 2. The CDR3 DNA sequence: TGTGCCATCAGTGAGAGACTAGCGGACACAGATACGCAGTATTTT. Protein: CAISERLADTDTQYF.

The sample holds a few counts of this clonotype. The genes are TRBV12-3 or TRBV12-4 and TRBJ1-2; a possible D gene is TRBD1 (5 bases). The CDR3 extends over 12 amino acids. The V gene lost 4 bases and the J gene lost 7 bases, with 10 bases spanning the gap. For the CDR3, the DNA is TGTGCCAGCAGTTGGGGCGGGGTTGGCTACACCTTC. It specifies CASSWGGVGYTF.

This clonotype occurred many times. The rearrangement links TRBV7-2 to TRBJ1-5; the D gene is possibly TRBD1 (5 bases). The V end lost 2 bases, the J end lost 2 bases, and 10 bases lay between the germline ends. CDR3 size: 15 residues. Germline V CDR1 and CDR2: SGHTA, FQGNSA. The CDR3 DNA is TGTGCCAGCAGCTTAAGTGCCAGGGGCAATCAGCCCCAGCATTTT. Amino acid sequence: CASSLSARGNQPQHF.

The V gene is TRBV7-9, the J gene TRBJ2-1; 8 bases are shared with TRBD2. There are 15 residues in the CDR3. With V trimmed by 0 bases and J by 7 bases, 5 bases remained unmatched. Germline V gene data show CDR1 as SEHNR and CDR2 as FQNEAQ (reference sequence). The CDR3 loop is CASSLAPGGPNEQFF. The CDR3 DNA sequence: TGTGCCAGCAGCTTAGCCCCGGGAGGGCCAAATGAGCAGTTCTTC.

For the CDR3, the DNA is TGTGCCAGCAGCCCTAACCCGGCGCGAGAGACCCAGTACTTC. Encoded protein: CASSPNPARETQYF. The gene calls are TRBV3-1 and TRBJ2-5; D is unresolved. The germline V gene encodes CDR1 LGHDT and CDR2 YNNKEL (reference sequence). Trimming cost V 4 bases and J 4 bases, with 13 bases left between them. The CDR3 sequence is 14 residues long.